What follows describes a single T cell receptor beta chain. A clone one base away is much larger, so this may be a read error. The sample is drawn from a study of T cells in Graves' hyperthyroidism and ophthalmopathy. TCR beta CDR3 regions were amplified from RNA. When the TCR CDR3 underwent first-round RT-PCR, the HTBI primer set was used. Using its own MiXCR run on the multiplex PCR reads, TCRdb lists one record per CDR3 protein. This table has about 380,000 distinct CDR3 sequences, roughly 15% appearing once. Not enrolled were patients with uncontrolled infection, other autoimmune disease, pregnancy or lactation. Germline V gene lookup returns CDR1 PRHDT and CDR2 FYEKMQ (reference sequence). The CDR3 totals 15 residues.

The TCR originated in a woman aged 30 to 39 with Graves' ophthalmopathy. V and J are TRBV13 and TRBJ1-6; 8 nucleotides line up with TRBD1. The sequencing sample was made of blood. Here the CDR3 DNA reads TGTGGCAGCAGCGCCCGGGACAGGCCTAATTCACCCCTCCACTTT. Its translation: CGSSARDRPNSPLHF.